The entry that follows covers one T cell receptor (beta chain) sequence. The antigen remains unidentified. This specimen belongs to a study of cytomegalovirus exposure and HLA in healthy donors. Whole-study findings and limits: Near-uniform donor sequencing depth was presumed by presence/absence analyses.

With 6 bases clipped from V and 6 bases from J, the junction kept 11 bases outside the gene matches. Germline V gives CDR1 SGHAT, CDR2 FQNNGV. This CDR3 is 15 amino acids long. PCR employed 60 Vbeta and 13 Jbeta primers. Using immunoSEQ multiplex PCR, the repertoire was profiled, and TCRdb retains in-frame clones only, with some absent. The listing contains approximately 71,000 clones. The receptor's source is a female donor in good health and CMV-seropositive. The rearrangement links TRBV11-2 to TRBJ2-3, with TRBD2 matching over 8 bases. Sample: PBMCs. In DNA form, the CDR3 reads TGTGCCAGCAGATCCGGACTAGCAAGAGTTGATACGCAGTATTTT. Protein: CASRSGLARVDTQYF.